Following are 22 T cell receptor beta chains from one sample sequenced in a study of Ad26.COV2.S vaccination and SARS-CoV-2 variants listed by TCRdb under 2021. Receptors were amplified or captured by the immunoSEQ multiplex PCR assay. The table was pulled from immuneACCESS by TCRdb, which kept in-frame rearrangements only. Such tables lose some clones; where checked, under half of the loss comes from unresolved V genes, and the rest has no known cause. Counted in this sample were about 350,000 clones; around 88% of them appeared once. Together, the top ten hold about 10% of the sample. The treatment or condition label here, explained by the study, means: about 20 received Ad26.COV2.S at low or high dose, single or two shots; about five received placebo; per-sample allocation not given. Repertoires of vaccine and placebo recipients were sequenced from samples taken on day 63 after the first injection.

Specimen: peripheral blood, collected in a trial of Ad26.COV2.S vaccine versus placebo. These receptor sequences come from a person aged 18-60 years who received the Ad26.COV2.S COVID-19 vaccine or a placebo.

The chain uses TRBV27 and TRBJ1-5; D unresolved. The germline V gene has CDR1 MNHEY and CDR2 SMNVEV (reference sequence). The CDR3 totals 16 residues. V dropped 5 bases and J dropped 2 bases, with 16 bases sitting between them. CDR3 nucleotide sequence: TGTGCCAGCAGTCCAGGACCCCCCTTGGGCAATCAGCCCCAGCATTTT. Translated: CASSPGPPLGNQPQHF.

V gene TRBV28 combines with J gene TRBJ2-5; maybe TRBD2 (7 bases). CDR1 is MDHEN and CDR2 is SYDVKM in the germline V gene. V lost 2 bases and J lost 5, with 18 bases in between. CDR3 size: 16 residues. The CDR3 loop is CASSLSLGAGRETQYF. CDR3 nucleotide sequence: TGTGCCAGCAGTTTAAGTTTGGGGGCCGGGAGGGAGACCCAGTACTTC. The variable domain in full, completed from reference TRBV28 and TRBJ2-5, reads DVKVTQSSRYLVKRTGEKVFLECVQDMDHENMFWYRQDPGLGLRLIYFSYDVKMKEKGDIPEGYSVSREKKERFSLILESASTNQTSMYLCASSLSLGAGRETQYFGPGTRLLVL.

There are many counts of this clone. The J gene is TRBJ1-5, the V gene TRBV2; tentatively, D is TRBD1 (5 bases). The CDR3 sequence is 14 residues long. Germline assignment: CDR1 SNHLY and CDR2 FYNNEI. V dropped 1 base and J dropped 6 bases, with 10 bases sitting between them. The CDR3 spells CASSEVRVPQPQHF. CDR3 DNA: TGTGCCAGCAGTGAAGTCAGGGTTCCTCAGCCCCAGCATTTT.

The V gene is TRBV7-9, the J gene TRBJ1-1; 9 bases agree with TRBD1. V lost 5 bases to trimming and J lost 2 bases; unmatched junction nucleotides: 6. Germline CDR1 is SEHNR and CDR2 is FQNEAQ (reference sequence). The CDR3 contains 15 residues. The CDR3 nucleotides are TGTGCCAGCAGCGAGGGACAGGGAATAAACACTGAAGCTTTCTTT. Encoded protein: CASSEGQGINTEAFF.

This clone was seen just once. The CDR3 loop reads CAISESRGGYTF. In DNA form, the CDR3 reads TGTGCCATCAGTGAGTCCCGGGGTGGCTACACCTTC. The V and J genes are TRBV10-3 and TRBJ1-2; D is undetermined. Trimming left V 0 bases short and J 7 bases short, with 6 bases between. This CDR3 has 12 residues. Per germline, CDR1 ENHRY and CDR2 SYGVKD.

The chain couples TRBV18 to TRBJ2-3; 9 nucleotides align to TRBD1. CDR1 and CDR2 (germline): KGHSH, LQKENI. With V trimmed by 0 bases and J by 5 bases, 12 bases remained unmatched. This CDR3 has 18 amino acids. The CDR3 DNA reads TGTGCCAGCTCACCACCCCCCCGCGGGACAGGGTCGAAAGATACGCAGTATTTT. It is translated as CASSPPPRGTGSKDTQYF.

The V call is TRBV4-3, the J call TRBJ2-7; TRBD1 aligns across 7 bases. Germline CDR1 is LGHNA and CDR2 is YSLEER. The CDR3 is 15 amino acids. V was pared by 4 bases and J by 0 bases, with 6 bases of the junction left unmatched. The CDR3 is CASSLGQDSSYEQYF. The CDR3 region has the DNA TGCGCCAGCAGCCTTGGACAGGATAGCTCCTACGAGCAGTACTTC.

The J gene is TRBJ2-7, the V gene TRBV25-1; possible D gene TRBD1, 5 bases. Trimming took off 4 bases at V and 3 bases at J, with 13 bases between the two ends. The CDR3 extends over 14 amino acids. Germline V gene sequence: CDR1 MGHDK, CDR2 SYGVNS. The CDR3 bases are TGTGCCAGCAGTGTCTCAGGGTCGCTCTACGAGCAGTACTTC. Its translation: CASSVSGSLYEQYF.

In this sample, this clone turned up once. The chain recombines TRBV2 with TRBJ1-1, with D perhaps TRBD1 (5 bases). The CDR3 totals 14 residues. The V end lost 6 bases, the J end lost 0 bases, and 11 bases lay between the germline ends. The V gene's germline CDR1 is SNHLY and CDR2 FYNNEI. This CDR3 reads CASSAAGLNTEAFF. CDR3 coding DNA: TGTGCCAGCAGCGCCGCAGGGTTGAACACTGAAGCTTTCTTT.

This sequence joins TRBV20-1 and TRBJ1-6; D call uncertain. The germline gives CDR1 DFQATT, CDR2 SNEGSKA (reference sequence). V lost 3 bases and J lost 6, with 12 bases in between. This CDR3 is 14 amino acids long. Here the CDR3 reads CSASNPSGNSPLHF. CDR3 DNA sequence: TGCAGTGCTAGTAACCCGTCGGGTAATTCACCCCTCCACTTT.

This sequence joins TRBV19 and TRBJ2-1, with D perhaps matching TRBD1 or TRBD2 (5 bases each). Germline V lookup: CDR1 LNHDA, CDR2 SQIVND (reference sequence). Trimming removed 4 bases from V and 9 bases from J, with 19 bases in between. The CDR3 has 15 amino acids. CDR3 in amino acids: CASSRDGKGKGEQFF. CDR3 DNA sequence: TGTGCCAGTAGTAGGGACGGAAAAGGGAAGGGTGAGCAGTTCTTC. Full variable domain (missing parts from reference TRBV19 and TRBJ2-1): DGGITQSPKYLFRKEGQNVTLSCEQNLNHDAMYWYRQDPGQGLRLIYYSQIVNDFQKGDIAEGYSVSREKKESFPLTVTSAQKNPTAFYLCASSRDGKGKGEQFFGPGTRLTVL.

The CDR3: CASSPTSTGWETQYF. In DNA form, the CDR3 reads TGTGCCAGCTCCCCCACTTCGACAGGGTGGGAGACCCAGTACTTC. This sequence joins TRBV18 and TRBJ2-5; the match to TRBD1 covers 7 bases. V lost 6 bases, J lost 5 bases, and 12 bases stayed unmatched. The germline gives CDR1 KGHSH, CDR2 LQKENI. This CDR3 is built from 15 residues.

The V call is TRBV3-1 (or the pseudogene TRBV3-2), the J call TRBJ2-7, with 7 bases identical to TRBD1. CDR1 is LGHDT, CDR2 YNNKEL, per germline (reference sequence). Trimming cost V 2 bases and J 2 bases; bases outside gene matches: 3. The CDR3 has 14 residues. In DNA form, the CDR3 reads TGTGCCAGCAGCCAAATGGACAGGACCTACGAGCAGTACTTC. Its translation is CASSQMDRTYEQYF.

The chain has TRBV28 and TRBJ2-7; 9 bases are a match to TRBD1. The J segment lost 5 bases and the V segment lost 1 base, leaving 9 bases of the junction unmatched. Germline V gene sequence: CDR1 MDHEN, CDR2 SYDVKM. The CDR3 extends over 16 amino acids. The CDR3 here is CASSLYLQGALHEQYF. The CDR3 nucleotides are TGTGCCAGCAGTTTATATCTACAGGGGGCTCTTCACGAGCAGTACTTC.

This clone was found once. CDR3 protein: CASSKDVTNRTGELFF. DNA for the CDR3: TGTGCCAGCAGCAAAGACGTAACCAATCGGACCGGGGAGCTGTTTTTT. V and J are TRBV21-1 and TRBJ2-2; TRBD2, the table's D call, lacks a check against the DNA. TRBV21-1 is flagged as a pseudogene. The CDR3 length is 16 residues.

This clone occurred once. The chain has TRBV7-2 and TRBJ2-3; 12 bases match TRBD2. Germline V CDR1 and CDR2: SGHTA, FQGNSA. The CDR3 is 17 residues long. Germline trimming cut 5 bases from V and 9 bases from J; bases unmatched to any gene: 15. CDR3 DNA: TGTGCCAGCAGCCCCAGGGGTCGACTAGCGGGAGTCCGCACGCAGTATTTT. The encoded protein is CASSPRGRLAGVRTQYF.

This clone was seen once. J is TRBJ2-7 and V is TRBV7-9, with TRBD2 matching 12 bases. The V segment lost 4 bases and the J segment 5 bases; nucleotides outside the gene matches: 9. Germline CDR1 and CDR2: SEHNR and FQNEAQ (reference sequence). The CDR3 runs to 16 residues. The CDR3 loop reads CASSSDRTSGIHEQYF. CDR3 bases: TGTGCCAGCAGCTCAGATCGGACTAGCGGGATCCACGAGCAGTACTTC. Full variable domain (missing parts from reference TRBV7-9 and TRBJ2-7): DTGVSQNPRHKITKRGQNVTFRCDPISEHNRLYWYRQTLGQGPEFLTYFQNEAQLEKSRLLSDRFSAERPKGSFSTLEIQRTEQGDSAMYLCASSSDRTSGIHEQYFGPGTRLTVT.

The rearrangement links TRBV27 to TRBJ2-6; D perhaps matches TRBD2 (5 bases). The CDR3 covers 15 residues. V lost 2 bases to trimming and J lost 3 bases, with 8 bases between them. Germline CDR1 reads MNHEY; CDR2 reads SMNVEV (reference sequence). CDR3 sequence reads: CASSLAGGGANVLTF. The CDR3 bases are TGTGCCAGCAGTTTAGCGGGTGGTGGGGCCAACGTCCTGACTTTC.

This clone appeared a single time. This rearrangement joins TRBV7-9 to TRBJ1-1; TRBD1 is a possible D gene (6 bases). Germline loops: CDR1 SEHNR, CDR2 FQNEAQ (reference sequence). The CDR3 is made up of 16 amino acids. Trimming shortened V by 4 bases and J by 0 bases, and 15 bases separated the two germline ends. As DNA, the CDR3 is TGTGCCAGCAGCTCAAAGTATGGACAGCTGAACACTGAAGCTTTCTTT. Translation: CASSSKYGQLNTEAFF.

The rearrangement uses TRBV5-1 and TRBJ2-1; D unresolved. The V and J ends lost 4 bases and 4 bases respectively, with 18 bases between them. CDR3 length: 16 amino acids. Germline V gene lookup returns CDR1 SGHRS and CDR2 YFSETQ. Here the CDR3 DNA reads TGCGCCAGCAGCCCCGCAAAGCGAGACCGTTACAATGAGCAGTTCTTC. Protein: CASSPAKRDRYNEQFF.

This sequence joins TRBV28 and TRBJ2-7; D is undetermined. The CDR3 is made up of 12 amino acids. Germline-derived CDR1 and CDR2 are MDHEN and SYDVKM. V was trimmed by 4 bases and J by 7 bases, leaving 11 bases between them. The CDR3 DNA sequence: TGTGCCAGCAGTTCCCCCAATTATGAGCAGTACTTC. This translates into CASSSPNYEQYF.

This clone was counted ten times or more. This chain links TRBV6-2 or TRBV6-3 with TRBJ1-1; the D is unclear. The CDR3 spans 19 residues. Per the germline V gene, CDR1 is MNHEY and CDR2 is SVGEGT. V lost 0 bases and J lost 4, with 24 bases in between. The CDR3 nucleotides are TGTGCCAGCAGTTACTCAGTTTGGGCGGCCCGGGCCCCGGGCACTGAAGCTTTCTTT. It codes for CASSYSVWAARAPGTEAFF.